The 3 T cell receptor beta chains reported below all come from one sample, sequenced in a study of brain T cells in children with intractable seizures. TCRdb's copy holds only in-frame clones and misses some; the assay was immunoSEQ multiplex PCR. The sample yields approximately 110,000 clones, roughly 92% seen once. The sequenced sample was peripheral blood, obtained at surgery. These receptors originate from a boy younger than two with hemimegalencephaly and intractable seizures.

The chain combines TRBV7-6 with TRBJ1-2; no clear D gene. V gave up 1 base and J gave up 4 bases, with 13 bases separating them. The CDR3 runs 15 residues. Germline V gene data show CDR1 as SGHVS and CDR2 as FNYEAQ. CDR3 residues: CASSLGLRPPYGYTF. The CDR3 DNA sequence: TGTGCCAGCAGCTTAGGTCTCAGGCCCCCCTATGGCTACACCTTC.

This clone was seen a single time. CDR3 amino acids: CASSGLADTDTQYF. CDR3 DNA: TGTGCCAGCAGCGGATTAGCGGACACAGATACGCAGTATTTT. The gene calls are TRBV9 and TRBJ2-3; tentatively, D is TRBD2 (6 bases). This CDR3 is built from 14 residues. Germline lookup yields CDR1 SGDLS and CDR2 YYNGEE. Trimming stripped 3 bases from V and 2 bases from J, with 10 bases between.

V and J are TRBV7-9 and TRBJ1-1; a weak D match, TRBD1 (5 bases). This CDR3 comprises 15 residues. Trimming shortened V by 1 base and J by 10 bases, and 19 bases separated the two germline ends. Germline CDR1 and CDR2: SEHNR and FQNEAQ (reference sequence). The CDR3 region is CASSLEIGQADRAFF. The CDR3 DNA sequence: TGTGCCAGCAGCTTAGAGATCGGGCAGGCCGACAGAGCTTTCTTT. Full variable domain (outside the CDR3, taken from reference TRBV7-9 and TRBJ1-1): DTGVSQNPRHKITKRGQNVTFRCDPISEHNRLYWYRQTLGQGPEFLTYFQNEAQLEKSRLLSDRFSAERPKGSFSTLEIQRTEQGDSAMYLCASSLEIGQADRAFFGQGTRLTVV.